Only one count was recorded for the clone carrying this T cell receptor beta chain. The data originate from a study of technical replicates of blood from a few donors. Data came from immunoSEQ multiplex PCR; TCRdb stores just in-frame clones and leaves some out. The sample records 44,000 or so clones, about 94% being singletons. CDR1 SGHDT and CDR2 YYEEEE come from the germline V gene. This CDR3 is 15 amino acids long. Between the trimmed V and J ends, which lost 4 bases and 2 bases, there was a span of 13 bases. The chain joins TRBV5-6 to TRBJ1-5, with TRBD1 as a possible D gene (6 bases). The TCR comes from a human donor in good health. Some clones in this sample may be carry-over from other donors' samples. The sample comprised PBMCs. The chain's CDR3 is CASSLRGKGNQPQHF. The DNA for the CDR3 is TGTGCCAGCAGCCTCAGGGGCAAGGGCAATCAGCCCCAGCATTTT.